A selection of T cell receptor beta chains follows, all from one sample in a study of cytomegalovirus exposure and HLA in healthy donors. Profiled with immunoSEQ multiplex PCR; TCRdb holds only in-frame clones, not every one. Of roughly 140,000 clones in the sample, roughly 80% were seen once. Input material: PBMCs. These receptors were collected from a boy between 2 and 10 years old in good health and CMV-seronegative. Both conserved end residues are part of each CDR3. D genes are given only for firm matches. Clone size is not always given. Where it is, it says once, few, many or a class for expanded clones.

D gene,J gene,V gene,clone size,CDR3 DNA,CDR3 protein
.,TRBJ1-4,TRBV28,.,TGTGCCAGCAGTTTAAGGCAGGGTAATGAAAAACTGTTTTTT,CASSLRQGNEKLFF
.,TRBJ2-7,TRBV11-2,.,TGTGCCAGCAGCTTGGGTAGAGGCTACGAGCAGTACTTC,CASSLGRGYEQYF
TRBD2,TRBJ2-5,TRBV15,.,TGTGCCACCAGCAGAGGTGGCGCGGGGGGCACGGCAGGGACCCAGTACTTC,CATSRGGAGGTAGTQYF
.,TRBJ1-1,TRBV27,.,TGTGCCAGCAGCCCCCTCGACAGGAACACTGAAGCTTTCTTT,CASSPLDRNTEAFF
.,TRBJ2-1,TRBV19,.,TGTGCCAGTAGTCCCGCCCTCTCGAGCTCCTACAATGAGCAGTTCTTC,CASSPALSSSYNEQFF
.,TRBJ1-3,TRBV4-1,.,TGCGCCAGCAGCCCGGCCGGCGGCACCATATATTTT,CASSPAGGTIYF
TRBD2,TRBJ2-1,TRBV10-3,once,TGTGCCATCAGTGCCGGTCCGGGACTAGCGAGGTACAATGAGCAGTTCTTC,CAISAGPGLARYNEQFF
TRBD1,TRBJ2-2,TRBV27,.,TGTGCCAGCAGTCCGAGGACAGGGAACACCGGGGAGCTGTTTTTT,CASSPRTGNTGELFF
TRBD2,TRBJ2-5,TRBV5-4,once,TGTGCCAGCAGCTTGGCCGTGGGGGGGGAGAAGACCCAGTACTTC,CASSLAVGGEKTQYF
TRBD2,TRBJ2-3,TRBV5-4,.,TGTGCCAGCAGCTTGGCCGAGCGGGGGGGTACAGATACGCAGTATTTT,CASSLAERGGTDTQYF
.,TRBJ1-6,TRBV19,.,TGTGCCAGTAACGAGGGCGTGAATTCACCCCTCCACTTC,CASNEGVNSPLHF
.,TRBJ2-4,TRBV18,.,TGTGCCAGCTCATCGGCGGGATCGCAAAACATTCAGTACTTC,CASSSAGSQNIQYF
TRBD1,TRBJ1-2,TRBV7-9,.,TGTGCCAGCAGCCAAAGGGACAGGGGGCCCTACACGTATGGCTACACCTTC,CASSQRDRGPYTYGYTF
.,TRBJ2-7,TRBV28,.,TGTGCCAGCACGTTCGGCGGGGCAGGGAGGTACGAGCAGTACTTC,CASTFGGAGRYEQYF
.,TRBJ2-7,TRBV1,.,TGCACCAGCAGCCGACAACTAGACTACGAGCAGTACTTC,CTSSRQLDYEQYF
.,TRBJ2-2,TRBV5-1,.,TGCGCCAGCAGCTTGTTGGGGGGGAACACCGGGGAGCTGTTTTTT,CASSLLGGNTGELFF
TRBD1,TRBJ2-2,TRBV7-3,.,TGTGCCAGCAGCCCGACAGGGGACACCGGGGAGCTGTTTTTT,CASSPTGDTGELFF
TRBD1,TRBJ1-5,TRBV29-1,few,TGCAGTATACAGGGGGGGGATAGCAATCAGCCCCAGCATTTT,CSIQGGDSNQPQHF
.,TRBJ2-5,TRBV7-8,.,TGTGCCAGCAGCTTAAAACCGAGACAAGAGACCCAGTACTTC,CASSLKPRQETQYF
.,TRBJ1-2,TRBV4-1,.,TGCGCCAGCAGCCAAGGGGGAGCTAACTATGGCTACACCTTC,CASSQGGANYGYTF
TRBD2,TRBJ2-2,TRBV9,.,TGTGCCAGCAGCTATATAGCGGGGGCGAGTAACACCGGGGAGCTGTTTTTT,CASSYIAGASNTGELFF
.,TRBJ2-7,TRBV6-5,.,TGTGCACGTACGGCGGGAAGCCCCTACGAGCAGTACTTC,CARTAGSPYEQYF
TRBD1,TRBJ1-6,TRBV18,few,TGTGCCAGCTCACCACCCGGTTCGACAGGGTATAATTCACCCCTCCACTTT,CASSPPGSTGYNSPLHF
TRBD2,TRBJ2-2,TRBV9,.,TGTGCCAGCAGCTTCACCGGGACTAGCGGGAGAAGGACCGGGGAGCTGTTTTTT,CASSFTGTSGRRTGELFF
.,TRBJ1-1,TRBV18,.,TGTGCCAGCTCACCACGGTGGGCGAGGGTGAACACTGAAGCTTTCTTT,CASSPRWARVNTEAFF
TRBD1,TRBJ1-3,TRBV7-9,.,TGTGCCAGCAGCCGATGGGACAGGGGATTTGGAAACACCATATATTTT,CASSRWDRGFGNTIYF
.,TRBJ2-7,TRBV6-1,.,TGTGCCAGCAGTGAAGCGTGGGACTCCTACGAGCAGTACTTC,CASSEAWDSYEQYF
.,TRBJ1-5,TRBV7-2,.,TGTGCCAGCAGCCCCCGCGGGGGCAACCAGCCCCAGCATTTT,CASSPRGGNQPQHF
TRBD2,TRBJ2-1,TRBV5-1,.,TGCGCCAGCAGCTTGGGCAGCGGGGGGCCGAATGAGCAGTTCTTC,CASSLGSGGPNEQFF
.,TRBJ2-1,TRBV9,.,TGTGCCAGTTCCCCGAGTGGGGGGAGCTGGGGGAATGAGCAGTTCTTC,CASSPSGGSWGNEQFF
.,TRBJ2-7,TRBV28,.,TGTGCCAGCAGTTTAAAGTACGGGAGTCGGTACGAGCAGTACTTC,CASSLKYGSRYEQYF
TRBD2,TRBJ2-3,TRBV9,once,TGTGCCAGCAGCCCCGCCCTTGGTCTAGCGGTCCCAGATACGCAGTATTTT,CASSPALGLAVPDTQYF
TRBD2,TRBJ2-2,TRBV19,.,TGTGCCAGTAGTACTAGCGGGAGTTGGGGGGAGCTGTTTTTT,CASSTSGSWGELFF
.,TRBJ2-1,TRBV7-9,.,TGTGCCAGCAGCTCTTCCTGGCCAACAGGGCGCTCCTACAATGAGCAGTTCTTC,CASSSSWPTGRSYNEQFF
.,TRBJ1-1,TRBV5-1,.,TGCGCCAGCAGCTTCGAGGTGAACACTGAAGCTTTCTTT,CASSFEVNTEAFF
TRBD2,TRBJ2-7,TRBV5-1,.,TGCGCCAGCAGCTTGGTGCGACAGGGGACTAGCGGGAGTAGTTACGAGCAGTACTTC,CASSLVRQGTSGSSYEQYF
TRBD2,TRBJ2-1,TRBV7-2,once,TGTGCCAGCAGGTCCGGGACTAGCGGTAACAATGAGCAGTTCTTC,CASRSGTSGNNEQFF
.,TRBJ1-5,TRBV6-4,.,TGTGCCGACTCCCGAGATCCTACCGCGGGGAAAGGATTAGGGCAGCCCCAGCATTTT,CADSRDPTAGKGLGQPQHF
TRBD2,TRBJ2-7,TRBV28,.,TGTGCCAGCAGTCCGACAACAACTAGCGACGAGCAGTACTTC,CASSPTTTSDEQYF
TRBD2,TRBJ2-5,TRBV9,.,TGTGCCAGCAGCGAGTCAGGGTGGGCTAGCGGCTACCAAGAGACCCAGTACTTC,CASSESGWASGYQETQYF
.,TRBJ1-2,TRBV4-1,.,TGCGCCAGCAGCCAAGAAGACCGACTTAACTATGGCTACACCTTC,CASSQEDRLNYGYTF
TRBD1,TRBJ2-5,TRBV6-1,once,TGTGCCAGATGGACAGGGGGAGAAGAGACCCAGTACTTC,CARWTGGEETQYF
TRBD2,TRBJ2-1,TRBV7-3,.,TGTGCCAGCAGCTTAATCGGGACTAGCGGGACCTATGAGCAGTTCTTC,CASSLIGTSGTYEQFF
.,TRBJ2-1,TRBV4-2,.,TGTGCCAGCAGCCAAGAGGCCGGGTGGTACAATGAGCAGTTCTTC,CASSQEAGWYNEQFF
.,TRBJ2-5,TRBV7-8,few,TGTGCCAGCAGCCCAAAAGTGGGACAACGGGGAGAGACCCAGTACTTC,CASSPKVGQRGETQYF
.,TRBJ1-1,TRBV6-4,.,TGTGCCAGCACCCCCCTACCAATAGGGGCTGAAGCTTTCTTT,CASTPLPIGAEAFF
TRBD1,TRBJ1-4,TRBV4-2,.,TGTGCCAGCAGATCAAGTATTGGACAGGGCAAATCTGAAAAACTGTTTTTT,CASRSSIGQGKSEKLFF
.,TRBJ2-7,TRBV5-1,once,TGCGCCAGCAGCTTCCAGGATAATGCTTACGAGCAGTACTTC,CASSFQDNAYEQYF
.,TRBJ2-1,TRBV6-1,.,TGTGCCAGCGAAAGGGGCCTATACAATGAGCAGTTCTTC,CASERGLYNEQFF